This paragraph reports one T cell receptor beta chain. Its antigen is undetermined. The CDR3 contains 15 residues. The V and J ends lost 3 bases and 0 bases respectively, with 6 bases between them. In germline, CDR1 is SGHTA, CDR2 FQGNSA. The sample belongs to a study of cytomegalovirus exposure and HLA in healthy donors. The repertoire was sequenced with immunoSEQ multiplex PCR; TCRdb's copy has only in-frame clones and lacks some. The sample has tens of thousands of clones; roughly 90% are singletons. Donors were drawn from the approximately 120-subject validation cohort, separate from the roughly 700-subject first cohort. Whole-study results and caveats: The classifier, whose performance was assessed in both the original and validation cohorts, reportedly diagnosed cytomegalovirus status with high specificity and sensitivity. The investigators catalogued some 150 TCR beta chains as cytomegalovirus-associated. TCR sequences were mostly rare, though some public TCRs occurred in many donors.

The sequenced sample consisted of PBMCs. The sequence came from a woman under 30 in good health and CMV-seropositive. The V gene is TRBV7-2, the J gene TRBJ2-6; a possible D gene is TRBD1 (5 bases). The CDR3 sequence is CASSFQGSGANVLTF. Here the CDR3 DNA reads TGTGCCAGCAGCTTTCAGGGCTCTGGGGCCAACGTCCTGACTTTC.